A selection of T cell receptor beta chains follows, all from one sample in a study of shared clonotypes between healthy human individuals. TCRdb's copy holds only in-frame clones and misses some; the assay was immunoSEQ multiplex PCR. The sample lists under 2,500,000 clones; 90% to 96% were seen once. Input material: naive CD4+ T cells sorted from blood. These receptors all come from a man aged 18-30 years in good health. Each CDR3 is given with its conserved first and last residue. The D gene is left open where the match is weak. Clone size appears in some rows only: once, few, many, or a class for an expanded clone.

size: -; D: -; J: TRBJ1-1; V: TRBV10-1; DNA: TGCGCCAGCAGTGAGTCGGCGGCAAATGAAGCTTTCTTT; CDR3: CASSESAANEAFF
size: -; D: -; J: TRBJ2-2; V: TRBV9; DNA: TGTGCCAGCAGCGTAGGTTCGACTGACAACACCGGGGAGCTGTTTTTT; CDR3: CASSVGSTDNTGELFF
size: -; D: -; J: TRBJ2-5; V: TRBV6-1; DNA: TGTGCCAGCAAAGTCGGGGGCGGAGGAGAGACCCAGTACTTC; CDR3: CASKVGGGGETQYF
size: once; D: TRBD1; J: TRBJ2-2; V: TRBV7-9; DNA: TGTGCCAGCAGCCTACAGGGGCGCACCGGGGAGCTGTTTTTT; CDR3: CASSLQGRTGELFF
size: -; D: -; J: TRBJ1-2; V: TRBV5-1; DNA: TGCGCCAGCAGCCCGGACGTATCACAGGGCAACTATGGCTACACCTTC; CDR3: CASSPDVSQGNYGYTF
size: -; D: TRBD1; J: TRBJ2-7; V: TRBV4-2; DNA: TGTGCCAGCAGCCAGACCCGACAGGGGGCGAAGCCCAACTACGAGCAGTACTTC; CDR3: CASSQTRQGAKPNYEQYF
size: -; D: TRBD1; J: TRBJ2-3; V: TRBV13; DNA: TGTGCCAGCAGCCAAACCGGGACAGGGCACCTACGTGCTAGCACAGATACGCAGTATTTT; CDR3: CASSQTGTGHLRASTDTQYF
size: -; D: -; J: TRBJ1-3; V: TRBV2; DNA: TGTGCCAGCGGATTACAGGTCCTTCGGGGAAACACCATATATTTT; CDR3: CASGLQVLRGNTIYF
size: -; D: -; J: TRBJ1-2; V: TRBV9; DNA: TGTGCCAGCAGCACACTAGGGGCAAGCTATGGCTACACCTTC; CDR3: CASSTLGASYGYTF
size: -; D: -; J: TRBJ1-5; V: TRBV28; DNA: TGTGCCAGCAGTTTACGGACCTGGGGGGTTACCAGCAATCAGCCCCAGCATTTT; CDR3: CASSLRTWGVTSNQPQHF
size: -; D: TRBD1; J: TRBJ2-7; V: TRBV10-3; DNA: TGTGCCATCAGTCGGACAGGGGCCTACGAGCAGTACTTC; CDR3: CAISRTGAYEQYF
size: -; D: TRBD1; J: TRBJ2-2; V: TRBV14; DNA: TGTGCCAGCAGCAAGGGACAGGGGAGAATCGCCGGGGAGCTGTTTTTT; CDR3: CASSKGQGRIAGELFF
size: few; D: TRBD1; J: TRBJ1-2; V: TRBV19; DNA: TGTGCCAGTAGTATTCCCTTTCGACAGGGCTTCTATGGCTACACCTTC; CDR3: CASSIPFRQGFYGYTF
size: -; D: -; J: TRBJ2-7; V: TRBV6-6; DNA: TGTGCCAGCAACCCGGGGCTCAACTACGAGCAGTACTTC; CDR3: CASNPGLNYEQYF
size: -; D: -; J: TRBJ1-5; V: TRBV19; DNA: TGTGCCAGTAGTATAGACAGCCCTTATCAGCCCCAGCATTTT; CDR3: CASSIDSPYQPQHF
size: -; D: -; J: TRBJ1-2; V: TRBV9; DNA: TGTGCCAGCAGCCCGGGGTGGGTTCCTAACTATGGCTACACCTTC; CDR3: CASSPGWVPNYGYTF
size: -; D: -; J: TRBJ2-1; V: TRBV7-2; DNA: TGTGCCAGCACCCGATCTATCGTGACCCAGGATGAGCAGTTCTTC; CDR3: CASTRSIVTQDEQFF
size: -; D: TRBD2; J: TRBJ2-3; V: TRBV5-4; DNA: TGTGCCAGCAGCTTGATGATAGCGGGGAGCACAGATACGCAGTATTTT; CDR3: CASSLMIAGSTDTQYF
size: -; D: TRBD1; J: TRBJ2-7; V: TRBV28; DNA: TGTGCCAGCACCTACCGGGACAGGATAAACGAGCAGTACTTC; CDR3: CASTYRDRINEQYF
size: -; D: -; J: TRBJ1-3; V: TRBV5-5; DNA: TGTGCCACCCGGGCAAACTCTGGAAACACCATATATTTT; CDR3: CATRANSGNTIYF
size: once; D: -; J: TRBJ2-2; V: TRBV14; DNA: TGTGCCAGCAGCCAAACCGGGACATCAACCGGGGAGCTGTTTTTT; CDR3: CASSQTGTSTGELFF
size: -; D: -; J: TRBJ2-1; V: TRBV9; DNA: TGTGCCAGCAGCGTACAGGGTCAAGTCCGGGATGAGCAGTTCTTC; CDR3: CASSVQGQVRDEQFF
size: -; D: -; J: TRBJ1-6; V: TRBV7-2; DNA: TGTGCCAGCAGCTTAGAGGGGTGGTATAATTCACCCCTCCACTTT; CDR3: CASSLEGWYNSPLHF
size: -; D: TRBD1; J: TRBJ2-2; V: TRBV10-3; DNA: TGTGCCATCAGTGGACAGGGGGCCCTGGTCGGGGAGCTGTTTTTT; CDR3: CAISGQGALVGELFF
size: -; D: TRBD1; J: TRBJ1-6; V: TRBV19; DNA: TGTGCCAGTAGTATCAACTACCGACAGGGAATAGAAAATTCACCCCTCCACTTT; CDR3: CASSINYRQGIENSPLHF
size: -; D: -; J: TRBJ1-5; V: TRBV5-1; DNA: TGCGCCAGCAGCTTGGACGGGGGTGGCAATCAGCCCCAGCATTTT; CDR3: CASSLDGGGNQPQHF
size: -; D: -; J: TRBJ2-5; V: TRBV19; DNA: TGTGCCAGTAGTATCGGAGCCTGGGAGACCCAGTACTTC; CDR3: CASSIGAWETQYF
size: -; D: -; J: TRBJ2-7; V: TRBV6-5; DNA: TGTGCCAGCAGTTATTCGGAAGGGGACACCTCCTACGAGCAGTACTTC; CDR3: CASSYSEGDTSYEQYF
size: -; D: TRBD1; J: TRBJ1-2; V: TRBV30; DNA: TGTGCCGCTCGACGGGGGACAGGGAATGGCTACACCTTC; CDR3: CAARRGTGNGYTF
size: -; D: -; J: TRBJ1-2; V: TRBV15; DNA: TGTGCCACCAGCAGAGATCGTGGGTCGACAGGAGCAAAAGCTGGCTACACCTTC; CDR3: CATSRDRGSTGAKAGYTF
size: -; D: TRBD1; J: TRBJ2-1; V: TRBV7-9; DNA: TGTGCCAGCAGTCGAGTGGGGACAGGGCAGTGTGAGCAGTTCTTC; CDR3: CASSRVGTGQCEQFF
size: few; D: -; J: TRBJ1-5; V: TRBV18; DNA: TGTGCCAGCTCTCCCGACGGTATTAATCAGCCCCAGCATTTT; CDR3: CASSPDGINQPQHF
size: -; D: TRBD1; J: TRBJ2-5; V: TRBV5-1; DNA: TGCGCCAGCAGCTTGACAGGACAGGGCGGAGAGACGTTCCACCTCTACGAGACCCAGTACTTC; CDR3: CASSLTGQGGETFHLYETQYF
size: -; D: -; J: TRBJ1-5; V: TRBV6-4; DNA: TGTGCCAGCAGCACCACTAGCAATCAGCCCCAGCATTTT; CDR3: CASSTTSNQPQHF
size: -; D: -; J: TRBJ1-3; V: TRBV6-6; DNA: TGTGCCAGCAGTTTCGGGACCTCGGGAGGAGGAAACACCATATATTTT; CDR3: CASSFGTSGGGNTIYF
size: -; D: -; J: TRBJ2-7; V: TRBV5-4; DNA: TGTGCCAGCAGCCCTAGAACAGGCTACGAGCAGTACTTC; CDR3: CASSPRTGYEQYF
size: -; D: TRBD1; J: TRBJ1-1; V: TRBV7-2; DNA: TGTGCCAGCAGCTTAGGCGGAGTCGGGACAGGGGAAGAAGCTTTCTTT; CDR3: CASSLGGVGTGEEAFF
size: -; D: TRBD1; J: TRBJ2-3; V: TRBV27; DNA: TGTGCCAGCAGAAAATACCGGGACAGCGTTTTCTCTAGCACAGATACGCAGTATTTT; CDR3: CASRKYRDSVFSSTDTQYF
size: -; D: -; J: TRBJ1-2; V: TRBV18; DNA: TGTGCCAGCTCACCACGTGCAGGGTCATATGGCTACACCTTC; CDR3: CASSPRAGSYGYTF
size: -; D: TRBD2; J: TRBJ2-2; V: TRBV10-3; DNA: TGTGCCATCAGCACCGGGACTAGCTACACCGGGGAGCTGTTTTTT; CDR3: CAISTGTSYTGELFF
size: -; D: -; J: TRBJ2-3; V: TRBV6-5; DNA: TGTGCCAGCAGACATCCGAGCACAGATACGCAGTATTTT; CDR3: CASRHPSTDTQYF
size: -; D: -; J: TRBJ2-1; V: TRBV6-1; DNA: TGTGCCAGCAGTGACCCCCGCGACACCTACAATGAGCAGTTCTTC; CDR3: CASSDPRDTYNEQFF
size: -; D: -; J: TRBJ1-5; V: TRBV28; DNA: TGTGCCAGCTTAGCCGGGGATAGCAATCAGCCCCAGCATTTT; CDR3: CASLAGDSNQPQHF
size: once; D: -; J: TRBJ1-1; V: TRBV7-9; DNA: TGTGCCAGCAGCTTAGCCGGACACACTGAAGCTTTCTTT; CDR3: CASSLAGHTEAFF